This TCR beta chain was recorded in a study of blood T cells in healthy people across ages. Donors ranged from about 6 to 90 years old and were healthy Caucasians in Russia. The germline V gene encodes CDR1 LGHNA and CDR2 YNFKEQ. The CDR3 is 15 amino acids. Points from the study as a whole: Compared with aged donors, long-lived donors showed fewer expanded clones, suggesting selection. TCR beta diversity tracked closely with naive T cell percentage.

It was with a sample-barcoded 5' primer and a J-beta primer mix that a second PCR of roughly 6 to 12 cycles was run. In TCRdb, the 5' RACE reads were re-called with MiXCR into one record per CDR3 protein. The table shows more than 550,000 distinct CDR3 sequences, with 22% occurring only once. Points on this clonotype: The antigen is not known.

The sequencing input was blood. The chain couples TRBV4-2 to TRBJ2-7, with a weak D call TRBD1 (6 bases). The closer fit of TRBJ2-5 to the DNA end suggests the J call may be wrong. The receptor was isolated from a man between 70 and 80 years old in good health. CDR3 protein: CASSPQPDRQETQYF. DNA of the CDR3: TGTGCCAGCAGCCCCCAACCCGACAGGCAAGAGACCCAGTACTTC.